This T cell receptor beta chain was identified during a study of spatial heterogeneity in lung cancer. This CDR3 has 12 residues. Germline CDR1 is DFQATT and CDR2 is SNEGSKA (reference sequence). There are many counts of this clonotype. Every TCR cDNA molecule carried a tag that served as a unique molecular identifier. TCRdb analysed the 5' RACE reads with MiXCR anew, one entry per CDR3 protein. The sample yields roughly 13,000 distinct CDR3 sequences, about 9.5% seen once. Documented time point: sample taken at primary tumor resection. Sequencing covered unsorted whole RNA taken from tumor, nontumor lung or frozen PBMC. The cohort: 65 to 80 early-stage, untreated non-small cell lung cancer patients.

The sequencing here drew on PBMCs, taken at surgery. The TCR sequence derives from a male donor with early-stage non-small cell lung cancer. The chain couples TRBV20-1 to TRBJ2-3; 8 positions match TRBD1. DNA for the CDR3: TGCAGCTTGACAGGGGATTCAGATACGCAGTATTTT. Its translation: CSLTGDSDTQYF.